The 32 T cell receptor beta chains below all came from one sample that was sequenced in a study of Graves' ophthalmopathy and Graves' hyperthyroidism (dated by TCRdb to the late 2010s). Instrument used: Illumina HiSeq 2000. For repertoire sequencing, the TCR beta CDR3 regions were amplified from RNA transcripts. The first round of RT-PCR was done with HTBI primers and the Qiagen OneStep RT-PCR kit, and was followed by a second round of multiplex PCR, then size selection and purification. TCRdb reworked the public reads: Q25 trimming with fastp, MiXCR clone assembly, productive beta chains retained. Each entry is one CDR3 protein sequence, shown with its most common DNA and genes. Counted in this sample were about 700,000 distinct CDR3 sequences; roughly two fifths of them appeared once. 2.5% to 3.5% of the sample rests with the top ten. The source material was peripheral blood. The receptor source for this set is an adult man with Graves' ophthalmopathy.

V gene TRBV12-3 or TRBV12-4 combines with J gene TRBJ1-5; D uncertain. The CDR3 contains 19 residues. V lost 4 bases and J lost 2, with 24 bases in between. CDR3 coding DNA: TGTGCCAGCAGTTACTCTACCGGGTCAGGTGACTTTCGCAATCAGCCCCAGCATTTT. This codes for CASSYSTGSGDFRNQPQHF.

Details on this clonotype: The CDR3 does not end in the conserved phenylalanine or tryptophan, so this is likely a read error. The DNA is left out, because the CDR3 cannot be placed on it with certainty; the CDR3 is given as TCRdb lists it. This chain uses TRBV2 with TRBJ1-1. Germline loops: CDR1 SNHLY, CDR2 FYNNEI. The CDR3 is made up of 8 amino acids, end residues included. The CDR3 sequence: CASSREVS.

The chain employs TRBV2 and TRBJ2-2; the D call may be TRBD1 or TRBD2 (5 bases each). The V and J ends lost 5 bases and 5 bases respectively, with 24 bases between them. The CDR3 sequence is 18 residues long. The V gene's germline CDR1 is SNHLY and CDR2 FYNNEI. In DNA, the CDR3 is TGTGCCAGCAGTTTAGCGCACGGGGACGGCTACACAACCGGGGAGCTGTTTTTT. Translating it yields CASSLAHGDGYTTGELFF. Drawing the rest from reference TRBV2 and TRBJ2-2, the complete variable domain is EPEVTQTPSHQVTQMGQEVILRCVPISNHLYFYWYRQILGQKVEFLVSFYNNEISEKSEIFDDQFSVERPDGSNFTLKIRSTKLEDSAMYFCASSLAHGDGYTTGELFFGEGSRLTVL.

CDR3 sequence: CSARLAGGANTEAFF. In nucleotides, the CDR3 is TGCAGCGCTCGACTAGCGGGGGGAGCGAACACTGAAGCTTTCTTT. The V call is TRBV29-1, the J call TRBJ1-1; possibly TRBD1 for D (5 bases). This CDR3 spans 15 amino acids. The germline V and J ends were trimmed by 7 bases and 1 base, with 19 bases remaining between them. Germline V gene data show CDR1 as SQVTM and CDR2 as ANQGSEA. Full variable domain (rest looked up from reference TRBV29-1 and TRBJ1-1): SAVISQKPSRDICQRGTSLTIQCQVDSQVTMMFWYRQQPGQSLTLIATANQGSEATYESGFVIDKFPISRPNLTFSTLTVSNMSPEDSSIYLCSARLAGGANTEAFFGQGTRLTVV.

Concerning this clonotype itself: Germline and junction disagree at one end, which may indicate a read error. The chain has TRBV12-3 or TRBV12-4 and TRBJ2-6; 7 bases fit TRBD1. The CDR3 runs 18 residues. The CDR3 region has the DNA TGTGCCAGCAGCAAACAGGGGTCCCCTGCCTCTGGGGCCAACGCCCTGACTTTC. Its translation: CASSKQGSPASGANALTF.

As regards this clonotype: A read error may produce the germline difference seen at one junction end. The rearrangement links TRBV10-3 to TRBJ1-1, with D maybe TRBD1 (5 bases). The germline CDR1 and CDR2 sequences are ENHRY and SYGVKD. This CDR3 has 13 residues. The CDR3 DNA reads as TGTGCCACCAGTGGAGAGGGGTTTTCCCGATCTTTCTTT. It specifies CATSGEGFSRSFF.

This clonotype was detected only a few times. This CDR3 is CASSPAPPGDPYEQYF. CDR3 sequence (DNA): TGTGCCAGCAGCCCCGCCCCGCCGGGGGACCCCTACGAGCAGTACTTC. The chain carries TRBV9 and TRBJ2-7, with a tentative D call TRBD2 (6 bases). The germline V and J ends were trimmed by 4 bases and 2 bases, with 19 bases remaining between them. The CDR3 sequence is 16 residues long. Germline CDR1 SGDLS, CDR2 YYNGEE.

This clonotype was seen ten or more times. J is TRBJ1-6 and V is TRBV2; 8 bases line up with TRBD1. Trimming removed 5 bases from V and 9 bases from J; junction bases left unmatched: 6. CDR3 length equals 14 residues. Per the germline V gene, CDR1 is SNHLY and CDR2 is FYNNEI. CDR3 sequence: CASSLGQASSPLHF. The CDR3 nucleotides read TGTGCCAGCAGTTTGGGACAGGCAAGTTCACCCCTCCACTTT.

This clonotype showed up many times. This chain uses TRBV5-1 with TRBJ1-6, with D maybe TRBD1 (5 bases). The germline V and J ends were trimmed by 4 bases and 14 bases, with 16 bases remaining between them. The CDR3 totals 13 residues. Per germline, CDR1 SGHRS and CDR2 YFSETQ. The CDR3 nucleotides read TGCGCCAGCAGCCCACGGGACGCCTCTACCCTCCACTTT. Residues: CASSPRDASTLHF.

The rearrangement joins TRBV24-1 to TRBJ1-1, with 8 nucleotides matching TRBD1. CDR3 length: 12 residues. Trimming cost V 7 bases and J 3 bases; bases outside gene matches: 0. Germline V gene sequence: CDR1 KGHDR, CDR2 SFDVKD. CDR3 sequence reads: CATRGQDTEAFF. As DNA, the CDR3 is TGTGCCACCAGGGGACAGGACACTGAAGCTTTCTTT.

The table lists this clonotype with many counts. The rearrangement uses TRBV5-8 and TRBJ1-5, with D hard to call. The CDR3 spans 14 residues. The germline CDR1 and CDR2 sequences are SGHTS and YDEGEE. The ends were cut back, 0 bases at V and 3 bases at J, with 7 bases in the middle. For the CDR3, the DNA is TGTGCCAGCAGCTTGGACACTAACAATCAGCCCCAGCATTTT. Translating it yields CASSLDTNNQPQHF.

This chain uses TRBV7-3 with TRBJ2-7; 8 nucleotides match TRBD2. This CDR3 is built from 15 residues. Germline V CDR1 and CDR2: SGHTA, FQGTGA. V was pared by 5 bases and J by 6 bases, with 12 bases of the junction left unmatched. The CDR3 here is CASSLNGLAGSEQYF. In nucleotides, the CDR3 is TGTGCCAGCAGCCTTAACGGTCTAGCGGGTTCCGAGCAGTACTTC.

The genes are TRBV7-9 and TRBJ2-6; perhaps TRBD2 as D (6 bases). Germline loops: CDR1 SEHNR, CDR2 FQNEAQ (reference sequence). CDR3 length: 18 residues. Trimming took 5 bases from V and 0 from J, leaving 17 bases between them. CDR3 amino acids: CASSRGAGTHSGANVLTF. CDR3 in DNA: TGTGCCAGCAGCCGAGGGGCGGGAACCCACTCTGGGGCCAACGTCCTGACTTTC.

V and J are TRBV7-9 and TRBJ1-2; tentatively, D is TRBD1 (6 bases). V lost 3 bases and J lost 2, with 10 bases in between. CDR3 length: 14 residues. Germline assignment: CDR1 SEHNR and CDR2 FQNEAQ (reference sequence). CDR3 sequence reads: CASSFQGMNYGYTF. The CDR3 DNA reads TGTGCCAGCAGCTTTCAGGGGATGAACTATGGCTACACCTTC. The whole variable domain, remainder taken from reference TRBV7-9 and TRBJ1-2, is DTGVSQNPRHKITKRGQNVTFRCDPISEHNRLYWYRQTLGQGPEFLTYFQNEAQLEKSRLLSDRFSAERPKGSFSTLEIQRTEQGDSAMYLCASSFQGMNYGYTFGSGTRLTVV.

The J gene is TRBJ2-5, the V gene TRBV29-1; D is uncertain. TRBJ2-1 explains the end of the DNA better; the J call may be wrong. The CDR3 is 12 residues long. Germline CDR1 reads SQVTM; CDR2 reads ANQGSEA. The CDR3 protein is CSVPRLANEQFF. DNA of the CDR3: TGCAGCGTTCCCCGTCTCGCCAATGAGCAGTTCTTC.

This clonotype came up many times. The rearrangement uses TRBV7-9 and TRBJ1-1; TRBD1 matches at 10 bases. The CDR3 totals 15 residues. The trim removed 4 bases at V and 0 bases at J, leaving 2 bases unmatched. Germline V lookup: CDR1 SEHNR, CDR2 FQNEAQ (reference sequence). The CDR3 sequence: CASSSGQGLNTEAFF. The CDR3 coding sequence is TGTGCCAGCAGCTCGGGACAGGGGTTGAACACTGAAGCTTTCTTT.

This clonotype showed up just a few times. The chain employs TRBV5-8 and TRBJ1-5; 8 bases are a match to TRBD1. The CDR3 loop spans 18 amino acids. CDR1 and CDR2 (germline): SGHTS, YDEGEE. V gave up 2 bases and J gave up 0 bases; unmatched junction bases: 10. CDR3 sequence: CASSLRGTGGGSNQPQHF. CDR3 sequence (DNA): TGTGCCAGCAGCTTAAGAGGAACAGGGGGTGGTAGCAATCAGCCCCAGCATTTT. Variable domain in full (rest from reference TRBV5-8 and TRBJ1-5): EAGVTQSPTHLIKTRGQQATLRCSPISGHTSVYWYQQALGLGLQFLLWYDEGEERNRGNFPPRFSGRQFPNYSSELNVNALELEDSALYLCASSLRGTGGGSNQPQHFGDGTRLSIL.

There are a few counts of this clonotype. The gene calls are TRBV7-2 and TRBJ2-7, with D possibly TRBD1 on 6 matching bases. V lost 1 base to trimming and J lost 4 bases, with 14 bases between them. Germline lookup yields CDR1 SGHTA and CDR2 FQGNSA. The CDR3 has 15 amino acids. CDR3: CASSLVSQGNYEQYF. In DNA, the CDR3 is TGTGCCAGCAGCTTAGTGAGTCAGGGGAATTACGAGCAGTACTTC.

This clonotype was observed many times. The genes are TRBV14 and TRBJ2-7, with 9 bases fitting TRBD1. The V and J ends lost 4 bases and 6 bases, in that order; junction bases with no gene match: 4. Germline loops: CDR1 SGHDN, CDR2 FVKESK. The CDR3 has 13 residues. CDR3 residues: CASSRQGVGEQYF. Here the CDR3 DNA reads TGTGCCAGCAGCCGACAGGGGGTCGGCGAGCAGTACTTC.

This rearrangement joins TRBV6-5 to TRBJ2-2; no reliable D call. The germline V gene encodes CDR1 MNHEY and CDR2 SVGAGI. The CDR3 contains 16 residues. With 0 bases removed from V and 1 base from J, the gap between germline ends came to 9 bases. The CDR3 here is CASSYSFRVNTGELFF. In nucleotides, the CDR3 is TGTGCCAGCAGTTACTCTTTTAGGGTGAACACCGGGGAGCTGTTTTTT.

This clonotype was observed many times. The chain uses TRBV7-3 and TRBJ1-2; 9 nucleotides match TRBD1. In germline, CDR1 is SGHTA, CDR2 FQGTGA. The length of the CDR3 is 15 residues. Trimming removed 4 bases from V and 0 bases from J; junction bases left unmatched: 3. The CDR3 nucleotides read TGTGCCAGCAGCTGGACAGGGGCCGCTAACTATGGCTACACCTTC. It encodes CASSWTGAANYGYTF. Full variable domain (outside the CDR3, taken from reference TRBV7-3 and TRBJ1-2): GAGVSQTPSNKVTEKGKYVELRCDPISGHTALYWYRQSLGQGPEFLIYFQGTGAADDSGLPNDRFFAVRPEGSVSTLKIQRTERGDSAVYLCASSWTGAANYGYTFGSGTRLTVV.

Of note for this clonotype: One end of the junction does not line up with germline, which may come from a read error. V usage is TRBV10-3 and J usage is TRBJ2-1; TRBD1 matches at 11 bases. The CDR3 totals 17 residues. The germline V gene has CDR1 ENHRY and CDR2 SYGVKD. CDR3: CAFSEHHRGQGANEQFF. CDR3 DNA sequence: TGTGCCTTCAGTGAGCATCATAGAGGACAGGGGGCTAATGAGCAGTTCTTC.

Concerning this clonotype itself: The junction departs from the called germline gene at one end, perhaps through a read error. The V call is TRBV11-2, the J call TRBJ2-7; TRBD1 matches 7 bases. This CDR3 has 12 residues. Germline V lookup: CDR1 SGHAT, CDR2 FQNNGV. For the CDR3, the DNA is TGCGCCAGCAGCATAGGGGGCTACAAGCAGTACTTC. It specifies CASSIGGYKQYF.

The rearrangement joins TRBV10-3 to TRBJ1-2; 8 bases are a match to TRBD1. Per the germline V gene, CDR1 is ENHRY and CDR2 is SYGVKD. This CDR3 is 12 amino acids long. V lost 4 bases to trimming and J lost 7 bases; unmatched junction nucleotides: 2. DNA for the CDR3: TGTGCCATCAGTGTCGGACAGGGTGGCTACACCTTC. Amino acid sequence: CAISVGQGGYTF.

Details on this clonotype: The CDR3 end shows no conserved phenylalanine or tryptophan, and so a read error is likely. Because the CDR3's place on the DNA is in doubt, the DNA is left out and the CDR3 is given as listed by TCRdb. J is TRBJ2-6 and V is TRBV25-1; TRBD2 is taken as the D call from the table, unchecked against the DNA. The CDR3 is 10 amino acids long, termini counted. CDR1 and CDR2 (germline): MGHDK, SYGVNS. The CDR3 sequence is CASSVVGRAV.

V gene TRBV25-1 combines with J gene TRBJ2-6; D might be TRBD1 (5 bases). The CDR3 contains 16 residues. Germline-derived CDR1 and CDR2 are MGHDK and SYGVNS. Trimming stripped 8 bases from V and 0 bases from J, with 14 bases between. The chain's CDR3 is CASGSTGISGANVLTF. The CDR3 region has the DNA TGTGCCAGCGGTAGTACAGGAATCTCTGGGGCCAACGTCCTGACTTTC. Together with reference TRBV25-1 and TRBJ2-6, the CDR3 gives the full variable domain: EADIYQTPRYLVIGTGKKITLECSQTMGHDKMYWYQQDPGMELHLIHYSYGVNSTEKGDLSSESTVSRIRTEHFPLTLESARPSHTSQYLCASGSTGISGANVLTFGAGSRLTVL.

This clonotype was counted between two and nine times. The chain has TRBV19 and TRBJ2-7; TRBD1 is a possible D gene (5 bases). V lost 1 base and J lost 0, with 7 bases in between. This CDR3 has 14 amino acids. Germline CDR1 is LNHDA and CDR2 is SQIVND (reference sequence). This CDR3 is CASSIAGASYEQYF. The CDR3 bases are TGTGCCAGTAGTATAGCTGGGGCCTCCTACGAGCAGTACTTC.

This clonotype was picked up many times. The chain joins TRBV12-3 or TRBV12-4 to TRBJ1-2; a weak D match, TRBD1 (5 bases). V dropped 6 bases and J dropped 3 bases, with 14 bases sitting between them. This CDR3 comprises 14 residues. The CDR3, as DNA: TGTGCCAGCAGCGACGGGCAGGGAGACTATGGCTACACCTTC. It yields the protein CASSDGQGDYGYTF.

The V gene is TRBV20-1, the J gene TRBJ1-4; no definite D call. Deletions cut 3 bases from V and 8 bases from J, with 7 bases between. CDR3 length: 11 residues. Germline V CDR1 and CDR2: DFQATT, SNEGSKA (reference sequence). CDR3 nucleotide sequence: TGCAGTGCTAGCGGCCGGGAAAAACTGTTTTTT. Its translation is CSASGREKLFF.

The chain uses TRBV9 and TRBJ1-2; 9 positions agree with TRBD1. V was clipped by 5 bases and J by 6 bases; unmatched bases: 26. Germline CDR1 reads SGDLS; CDR2 reads YYNGEE. This CDR3 has 20 amino acids. CDR3 region: CASSYPSTSNRDREWNGYTF. The CDR3 nucleotides read TGTGCCAGCAGTTACCCCTCCACGTCGAACCGGGACAGGGAATGGAATGGCTACACCTTC.

The CDR3, as DNA: TGTGCCAGTAGTATAGTAGCTGTTGAGCAGTTCTTC. It yields the protein CASSIVAVEQFF. The rearrangement joins TRBV19 to TRBJ2-1; D gene ambiguous. This CDR3 is 12 amino acids long. V lost 1 base and J 9 bases, leaving 7 bases between the germline ends. The germline V gene has CDR1 LNHDA and CDR2 SQIVND (reference sequence).

The V call is TRBV10-3, the J call TRBJ1-2; perhaps TRBD1 as D (6 bases). Germline V CDR1 and CDR2: ENHRY, SYGVKD. The CDR3 totals 15 residues. V was cut by 7 bases and J by 3 bases, with 18 bases left in between. The CDR3: CAIKSARGIDYGYTF. The DNA for the CDR3 is TGTGCCATCAAGTCCGCGAGGGGGATAGACTATGGCTACACCTTC.